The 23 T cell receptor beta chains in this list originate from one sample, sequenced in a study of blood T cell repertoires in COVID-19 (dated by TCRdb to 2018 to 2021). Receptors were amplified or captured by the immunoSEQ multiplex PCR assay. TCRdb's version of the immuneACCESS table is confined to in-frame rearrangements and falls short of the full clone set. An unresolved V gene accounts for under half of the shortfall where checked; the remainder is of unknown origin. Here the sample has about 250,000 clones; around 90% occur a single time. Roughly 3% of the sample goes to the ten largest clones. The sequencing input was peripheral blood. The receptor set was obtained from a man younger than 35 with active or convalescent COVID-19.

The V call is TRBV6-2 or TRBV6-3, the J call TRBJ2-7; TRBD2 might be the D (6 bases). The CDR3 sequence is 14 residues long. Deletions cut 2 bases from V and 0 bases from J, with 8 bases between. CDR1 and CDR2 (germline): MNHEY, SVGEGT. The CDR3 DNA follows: TGTGCCAGCAGTTACGGGGACTCCTCCTACGAGCAGTACTTC. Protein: CASSYGDSSYEQYF.

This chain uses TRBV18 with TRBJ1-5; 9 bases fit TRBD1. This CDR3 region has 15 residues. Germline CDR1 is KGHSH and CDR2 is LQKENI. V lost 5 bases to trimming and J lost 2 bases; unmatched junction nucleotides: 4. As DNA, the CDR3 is TGTGCCAGCTCATACCGACAGGGGGGCAATCAGCCCCAGCATTTT. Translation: CASSYRQGGNQPQHF.

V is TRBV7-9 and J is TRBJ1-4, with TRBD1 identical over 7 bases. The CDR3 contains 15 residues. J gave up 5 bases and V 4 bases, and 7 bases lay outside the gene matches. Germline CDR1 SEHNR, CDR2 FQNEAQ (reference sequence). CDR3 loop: CASSSTGALNEKLFF. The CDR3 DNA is TGTGCCAGCAGCTCCACAGGGGCCTTAAATGAAAAACTGTTTTTT.

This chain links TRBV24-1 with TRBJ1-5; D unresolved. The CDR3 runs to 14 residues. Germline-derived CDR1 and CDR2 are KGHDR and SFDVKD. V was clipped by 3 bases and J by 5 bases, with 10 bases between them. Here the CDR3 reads CATSDLGGDQPQHF. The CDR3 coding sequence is TGTGCCACCAGTGATCTCGGCGGGGATCAGCCCCAGCATTTT.

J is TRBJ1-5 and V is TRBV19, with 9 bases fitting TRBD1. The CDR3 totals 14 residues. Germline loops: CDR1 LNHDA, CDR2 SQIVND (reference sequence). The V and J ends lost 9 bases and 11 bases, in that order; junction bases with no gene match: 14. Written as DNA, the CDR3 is TGTGCCAGGGCGGCCACAGGGGGCTTTTGGGCCCAGCATTTT. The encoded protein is CARAATGGFWAQHF.

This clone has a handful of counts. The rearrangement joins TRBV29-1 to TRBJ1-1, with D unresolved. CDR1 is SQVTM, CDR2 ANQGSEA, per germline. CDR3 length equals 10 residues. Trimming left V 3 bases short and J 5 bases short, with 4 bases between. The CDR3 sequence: CSVDGTEAFF. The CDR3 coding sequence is TGCAGCGTTGACGGGACTGAAGCTTTCTTT. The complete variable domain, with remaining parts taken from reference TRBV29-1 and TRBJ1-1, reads SAVISQKPSRDICQRGTSLTIQCQVDSQVTMMFWYRQQPGQSLTLIATANQGSEATYESGFVIDKFPISRPNLTFSTLTVSNMSPEDSSIYLCSVDGTEAFFGQGTRLTVV.

The CDR3 region has the DNA TGTGCCAGCTCACAACAGGGCTCTGGAAACACCATATATTTT. Translating it yields CASSQQGSGNTIYF. The rearrangement joins TRBV18 to TRBJ1-3, with D perhaps matching TRBD1 (6 bases). CDR1 and CDR2 (germline): KGHSH, LQKENI. The CDR3 is made up of 14 amino acids. Trimming cost V 4 bases and J 0 bases, with 7 bases left between them.

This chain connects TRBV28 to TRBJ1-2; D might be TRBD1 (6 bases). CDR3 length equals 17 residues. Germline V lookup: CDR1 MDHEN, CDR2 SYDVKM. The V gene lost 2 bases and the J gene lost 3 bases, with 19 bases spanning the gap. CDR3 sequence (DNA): TGTGCCAGCAGTTTAAGGCAGGGGCTAATTCCAGACTATGGCTACACCTTC. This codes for CASSLRQGLIPDYGYTF.

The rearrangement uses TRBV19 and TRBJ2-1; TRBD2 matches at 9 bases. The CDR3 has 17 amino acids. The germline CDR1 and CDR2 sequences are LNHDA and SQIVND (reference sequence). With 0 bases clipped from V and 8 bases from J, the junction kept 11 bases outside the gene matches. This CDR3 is CASSIDRGGRALYEQFF. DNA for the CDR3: TGTGCCAGTAGTATAGATCGAGGCGGGAGGGCTCTCTATGAGCAGTTCTTC.

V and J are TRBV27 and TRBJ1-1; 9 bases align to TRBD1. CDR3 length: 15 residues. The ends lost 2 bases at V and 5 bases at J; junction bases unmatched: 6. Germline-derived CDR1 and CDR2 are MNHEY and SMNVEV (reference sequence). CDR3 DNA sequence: TGTGCCAGCAGTTTAGGACAGGGGTTTGAGACTGAAGCTTTCTTT. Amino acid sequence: CASSLGQGFETEAFF.

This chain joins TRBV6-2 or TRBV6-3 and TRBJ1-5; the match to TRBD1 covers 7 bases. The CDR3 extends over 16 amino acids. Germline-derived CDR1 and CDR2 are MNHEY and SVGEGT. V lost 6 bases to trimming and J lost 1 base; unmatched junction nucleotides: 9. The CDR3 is CASSQRQGRSNQPQHF. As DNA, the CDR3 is TGTGCCAGCAGCCAAAGACAGGGAAGGAGCAATCAGCCCCAGCATTTT.

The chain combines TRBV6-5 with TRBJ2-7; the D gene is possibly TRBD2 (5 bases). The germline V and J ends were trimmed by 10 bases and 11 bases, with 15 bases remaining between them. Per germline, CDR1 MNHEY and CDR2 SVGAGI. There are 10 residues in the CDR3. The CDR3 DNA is TGTGCCACAGGTCCGGGGTCGGAGTACTTC. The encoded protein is CATGPGSEYF.

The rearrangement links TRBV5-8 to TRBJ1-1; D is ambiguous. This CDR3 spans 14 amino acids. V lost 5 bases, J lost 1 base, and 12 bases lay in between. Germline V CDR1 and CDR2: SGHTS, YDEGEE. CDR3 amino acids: CASSTWGGNTEAFF. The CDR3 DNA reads TGTGCCAGCAGTACCTGGGGAGGGAACACTGAAGCTTTCTTT.

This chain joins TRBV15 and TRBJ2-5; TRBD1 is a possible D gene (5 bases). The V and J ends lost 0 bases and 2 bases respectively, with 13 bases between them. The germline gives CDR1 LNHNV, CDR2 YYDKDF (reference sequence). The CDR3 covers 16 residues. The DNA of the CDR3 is TGTGCCACCAGCAGAGACGAATGGGGCCAGCAAGAGACCCAGTACTTC. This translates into CATSRDEWGQQETQYF.

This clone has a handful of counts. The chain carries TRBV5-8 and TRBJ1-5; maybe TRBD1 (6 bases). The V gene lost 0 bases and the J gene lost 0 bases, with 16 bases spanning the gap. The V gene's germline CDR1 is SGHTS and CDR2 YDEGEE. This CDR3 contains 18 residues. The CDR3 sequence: CASSLARGAFVSNQPQHF. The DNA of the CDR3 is TGTGCCAGCAGCTTGGCCAGGGGAGCCTTCGTTAGCAATCAGCCCCAGCATTTT.

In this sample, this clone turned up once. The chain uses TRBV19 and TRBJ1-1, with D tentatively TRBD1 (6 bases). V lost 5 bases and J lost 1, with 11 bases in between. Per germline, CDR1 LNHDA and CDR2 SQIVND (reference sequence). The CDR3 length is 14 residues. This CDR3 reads CASSPRTANTEAFF. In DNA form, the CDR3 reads TGTGCCAGTAGTCCTCGGACAGCGAACACTGAAGCTTTCTTT. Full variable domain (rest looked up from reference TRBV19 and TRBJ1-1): DGGITQSPKYLFRKEGQNVTLSCEQNLNHDAMYWYRQDPGQGLRLIYYSQIVNDFQKGDIAEGYSVSREKKESFPLTVTSAQKNPTAFYLCASSPRTANTEAFFGQGTRLTVV.

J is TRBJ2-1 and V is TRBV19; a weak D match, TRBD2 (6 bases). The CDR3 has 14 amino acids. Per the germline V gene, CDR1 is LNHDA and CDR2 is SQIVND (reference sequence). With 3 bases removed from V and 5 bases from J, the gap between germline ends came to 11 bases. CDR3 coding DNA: TGTGCCAGTAGTATCTCGGGACTTAACAATGAGCAGTTCTTC. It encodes CASSISGLNNEQFF.

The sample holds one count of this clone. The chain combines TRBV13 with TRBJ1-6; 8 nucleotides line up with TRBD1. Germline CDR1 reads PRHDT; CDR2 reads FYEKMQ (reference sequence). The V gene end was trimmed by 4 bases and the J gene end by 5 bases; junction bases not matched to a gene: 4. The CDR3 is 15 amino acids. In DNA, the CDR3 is TGTGCCAGCAGCTGGGGACAGGCCCATAATTCACCCCTCCACTTT. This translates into CASSWGQAHNSPLHF.

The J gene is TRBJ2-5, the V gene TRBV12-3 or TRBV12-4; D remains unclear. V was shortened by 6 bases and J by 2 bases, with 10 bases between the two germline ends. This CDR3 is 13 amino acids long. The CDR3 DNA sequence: TGTGCCAGCAGGGGCTCATTGCAAGAGACCCAGTACTTC. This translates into CASRGSLQETQYF.

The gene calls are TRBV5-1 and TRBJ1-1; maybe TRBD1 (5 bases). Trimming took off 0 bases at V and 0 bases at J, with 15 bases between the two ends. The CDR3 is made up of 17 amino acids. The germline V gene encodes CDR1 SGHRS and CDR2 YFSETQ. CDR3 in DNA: TGCGCCAGCAGCTTGGGGCAGGGACTGAGGATGAACACTGAAGCTTTCTTT. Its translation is CASSLGQGLRMNTEAFF.

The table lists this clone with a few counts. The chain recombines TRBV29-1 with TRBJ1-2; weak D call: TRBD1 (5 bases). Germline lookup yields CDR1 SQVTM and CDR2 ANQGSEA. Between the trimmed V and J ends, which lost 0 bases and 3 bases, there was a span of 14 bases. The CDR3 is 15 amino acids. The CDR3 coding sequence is TGCAGCGTTGAAGATCTGTTGGGGGGGGACTATGGCTACACCTTC. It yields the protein CSVEDLLGGDYGYTF.

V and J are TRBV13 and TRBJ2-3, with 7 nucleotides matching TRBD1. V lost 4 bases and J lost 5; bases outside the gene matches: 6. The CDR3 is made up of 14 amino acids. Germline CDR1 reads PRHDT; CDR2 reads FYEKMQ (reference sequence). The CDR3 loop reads CASSSGTVKDTQYF. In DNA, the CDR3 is TGTGCCAGCAGCTCCGGGACAGTTAAAGATACGCAGTATTTT.

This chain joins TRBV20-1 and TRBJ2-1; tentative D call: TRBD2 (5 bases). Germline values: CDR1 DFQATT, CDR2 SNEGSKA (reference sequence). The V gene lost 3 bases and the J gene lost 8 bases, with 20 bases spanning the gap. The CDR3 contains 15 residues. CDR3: CSASRPRVNAYEQFF. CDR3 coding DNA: TGCAGTGCTAGTAGGCCGCGGGTCAATGCCTATGAGCAGTTCTTC.